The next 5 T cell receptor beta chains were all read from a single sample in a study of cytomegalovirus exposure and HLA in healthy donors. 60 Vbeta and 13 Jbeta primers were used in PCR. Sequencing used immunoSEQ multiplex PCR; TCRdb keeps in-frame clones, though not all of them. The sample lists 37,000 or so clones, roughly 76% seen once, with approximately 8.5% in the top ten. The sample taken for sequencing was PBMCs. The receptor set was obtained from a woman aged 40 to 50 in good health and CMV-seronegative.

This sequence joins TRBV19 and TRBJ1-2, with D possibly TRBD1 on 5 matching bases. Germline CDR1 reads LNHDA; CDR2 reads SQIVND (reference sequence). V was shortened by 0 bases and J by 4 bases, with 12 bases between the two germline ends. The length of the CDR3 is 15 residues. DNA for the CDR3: TGTGCCAGTAGTATAGATAGTAGGGGCAGCTATGGCTACACCTTC. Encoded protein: CASSIDSRGSYGYTF. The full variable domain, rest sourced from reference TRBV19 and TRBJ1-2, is DGGITQSPKYLFRKEGQNVTLSCEQNLNHDAMYWYRQDPGQGLRLIYYSQIVNDFQKGDIAEGYSVSREKKESFPLTVTSAQKNPTAFYLCASSIDSRGSYGYTFGSGTRLTVV.

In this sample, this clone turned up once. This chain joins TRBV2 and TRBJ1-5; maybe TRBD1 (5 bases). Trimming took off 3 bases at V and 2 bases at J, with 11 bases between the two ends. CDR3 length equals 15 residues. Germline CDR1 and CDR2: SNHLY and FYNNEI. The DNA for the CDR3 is TGTGCCAGCAGTGATGCAGGGTTGGGCAATCAGCCCCAGCATTTT. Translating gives CASSDAGLGNQPQHF. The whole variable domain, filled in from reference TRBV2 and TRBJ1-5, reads EPEVTQTPSHQVTQMGQEVILRCVPISNHLYFYWYRQILGQKVEFLVSFYNNEISEKSEIFDDQFSVERPDGSNFTLKIRSTKLEDSAMYFCASSDAGLGNQPQHFGDGTRLSIL.

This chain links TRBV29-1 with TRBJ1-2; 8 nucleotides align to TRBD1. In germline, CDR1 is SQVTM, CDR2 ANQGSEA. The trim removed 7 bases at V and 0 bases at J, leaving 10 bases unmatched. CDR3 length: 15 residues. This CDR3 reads CSALLRDRTNYGYTF. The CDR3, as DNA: TGCAGCGCATTACTCCGGGACAGGACTAACTATGGCTACACCTTC. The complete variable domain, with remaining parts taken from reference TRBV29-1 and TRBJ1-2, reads SAVISQKPSRDICQRGTSLTIQCQVDSQVTMMFWYRQQPGQSLTLIATANQGSEATYESGFVIDKFPISRPNLTFSTLTVSNMSPEDSSIYLCSALLRDRTNYGYTFGSGTRLTVV.

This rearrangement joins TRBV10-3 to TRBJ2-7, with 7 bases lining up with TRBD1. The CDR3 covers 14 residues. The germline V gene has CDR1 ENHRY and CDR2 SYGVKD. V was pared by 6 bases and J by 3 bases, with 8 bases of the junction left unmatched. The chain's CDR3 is CAIRPSTGNYEQYF. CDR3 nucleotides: TGTGCCATCAGGCCTTCGACAGGGAACTACGAGCAGTACTTC.

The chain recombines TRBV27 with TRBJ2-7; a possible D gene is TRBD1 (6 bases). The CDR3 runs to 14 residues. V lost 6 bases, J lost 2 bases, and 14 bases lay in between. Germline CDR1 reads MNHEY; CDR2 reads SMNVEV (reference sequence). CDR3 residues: CASRRQGITYEQYF. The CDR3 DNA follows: TGTGCCAGCAGGCGGCAGGGGATAACCTACGAGCAGTACTTC.